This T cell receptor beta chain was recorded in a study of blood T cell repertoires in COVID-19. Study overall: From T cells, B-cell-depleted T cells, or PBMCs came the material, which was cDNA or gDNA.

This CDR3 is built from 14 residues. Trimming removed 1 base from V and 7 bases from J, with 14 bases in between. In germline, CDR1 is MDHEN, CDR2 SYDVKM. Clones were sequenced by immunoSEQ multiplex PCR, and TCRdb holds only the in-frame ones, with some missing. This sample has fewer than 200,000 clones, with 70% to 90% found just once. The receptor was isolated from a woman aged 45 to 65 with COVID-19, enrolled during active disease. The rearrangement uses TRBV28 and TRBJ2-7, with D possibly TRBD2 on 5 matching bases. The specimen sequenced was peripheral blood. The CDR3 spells CASSLSTVSGEQYF. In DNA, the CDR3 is TGTGCCAGCAGTTTATCGACGGTTTCGGGAGAGCAGTACTTC.